The 27 T cell receptor beta chains given below trace back to one sample, sequenced in a study of blood T cells in healthy people across ages. A J-beta primer mix and a sample-barcoded 5' primer were used in a second PCR of about 7 to 12 cycles. In TCRdb, the 5' RACE reads were re-called with MiXCR into one record per CDR3 protein. The sample holds 1.5 million to 2 million distinct CDR3 sequences, around half seen once. The sequenced material came from blood. The receptors stem from a woman aged 40 to 50 in good health.

V usage is TRBV29-1 and J usage is TRBJ2-1; TRBD2 matches at 7 bases. This CDR3 region has 14 residues. V trimming: 3 bases; J trimming: 7 bases; junction bases outside the gene matches: 9. Looked up from germline, CDR1 is SQVTM and CDR2 is ANQGSEA. The chain's CDR3 is CSVEPPGGQNEQFF. The CDR3 bases are TGCAGCGTTGAGCCGCCGGGGGGTCAGAATGAGCAGTTCTTC.

The V gene is TRBV6-4, the J gene TRBJ1-4; possibly TRBD1 for D (6 bases). This CDR3 spans 14 amino acids. V was pared by 7 bases and J by 4 bases, with 13 bases between. Per germline, CDR1 MRHNA and CDR2 SNTAGT. CDR3 nucleotide sequence: TGTGCCAGCAAACCGGACAGACTTAATGAAAAACTGTTTTTT. Its protein product is CASKPDRLNEKLFF.

The chain recombines TRBV6-5 with TRBJ2-4; D is possibly TRBD1 (5 bases). In germline, CDR1 is MNHEY, CDR2 SVGAGI. The CDR3 extends over 15 amino acids. Deletions cut 4 bases from V and 0 bases from J, with 10 bases between. In nucleotides, the CDR3 is TGTGCCAGCAGTTCGACAGAGCTAGCCAAAAACATTCAGTACTTC. Its protein product is CASSSTELAKNIQYF.

V usage is TRBV20-1 and J usage is TRBJ1-5, with TRBD1 matching 7 bases. The germline CDR1 and CDR2 sequences are DFQATT and SNEGSKA (reference sequence). The CDR3 extends over 14 amino acids. V lost 3 bases and J lost 4; bases outside the gene matches: 6. CDR3 in amino acids: CSARNRGRNQPQHF. The CDR3 bases are TGCAGTGCTAGGAACAGGGGTCGGAATCAGCCCCAGCATTTT.

The V gene is TRBV2, the J gene TRBJ2-5; D call uncertain. This CDR3 has 16 amino acids. Trimming removed 3 bases at V and 0 bases at J, with 14 bases between. Germline CDR1 SNHLY, CDR2 FYNNEI. The CDR3 loop reads CASSDDTRANQETQYF. The CDR3 DNA sequence: TGTGCCAGCAGTGATGACACCCGGGCGAACCAAGAGACCCAGTACTTC.

This clonotype has a handful of counts. The V call is TRBV5-1, the J call TRBJ2-5; D possibly corresponds to TRBD2 (7 bases). The germline V and J ends were trimmed by 7 bases and 5 bases, with 21 bases remaining between them. The length of the CDR3 is 15 residues. Looked up from germline, CDR1 is SGHRS and CDR2 is YFSETQ. CDR3 DNA: TGCGCCAGCCAGCCTACCCCCGGGGGGCACGAGACCCAGTACTTC. It yields the protein CASQPTPGGHETQYF.

The genes are TRBV7-9 and TRBJ2-4, with D perhaps matching TRBD1 or TRBD2 (5 bases each). The DNA matches TRBJ2-7 better at its end, which makes the J call doubtful. The CDR3 is 12 amino acids. In germline, CDR1 is SEHNR, CDR2 FQNEAQ (reference sequence). CDR3 bases: TGTGCCGTCTCCGGGACGGACGGCGAGCAGTACTTC. Translation: CAVSGTDGEQYF.

The chain employs TRBV25-1 and TRBJ2-3; D may be TRBD2 (5 bases). CDR1 MGHDK and CDR2 SYGVNS come from the germline V gene. The CDR3 spans 15 residues. The V end was cut by 3 bases, the J end by 4 bases, with 14 bases between. The CDR3 coding sequence is TGTGCCAGCAGTGAGGACTCCTCCGGGGCAGATACGCAGTATTTT. It is translated as CASSEDSSGADTQYF.

A single count supports this clonotype. The V gene is TRBV5-1, the J gene TRBJ2-5, with 7 bases lining up with TRBD1. The CDR3 loop spans 15 amino acids. Germline CDR1 is SGHRS and CDR2 is YFSETQ. Trimming at V came to 4 bases and at J to 5 bases, leaving 11 bases not matched to a gene. CDR3 protein: CASSPRQGLRETQYF. The CDR3 DNA reads TGCGCCAGCAGCCCGAGACAGGGTCTTAGGGAGACCCAGTACTTC.

The rearrangement joins TRBV20-1 to TRBJ2-7; 12 nucleotides line up with TRBD2. Germline V gene data show CDR1 as DFQATT and CDR2 as SNEGSKA (reference sequence). The CDR3 length is 15 residues. The J segment lost 1 base and the V segment lost 2 bases, leaving 3 bases of the junction unmatched. CDR3 residues: CSARTTSGGSYEQYF. For the CDR3, the DNA is TGCAGTGCTAGAACGACTAGCGGGGGTTCCTACGAGCAGTACTTC.

The rearrangement joins TRBV11-2 to TRBJ2-4, with 8 bases identical to TRBD1. Germline V gene data show CDR1 as SGHAT and CDR2 as FQNNGV. The V gene end was trimmed by 3 bases and the J gene end by 8 bases; junction bases not matched to a gene: 6. The CDR3 consists of 14 residues. CDR3 nucleotide sequence: TGTGCCAGCAGCTTGTTGACAGGGGTGGACATTCAGTACTTC. Amino acid sequence: CASSLLTGVDIQYF. Looking up the rest from reference TRBV11-2 and TRBJ2-4 gives the full variable domain: EAGVAQSPRYKIIEKRQSVAFWCNPISGHATLYWYQQILGQGPKLLIQFQNNGVVDDSQLPKDRFSAERLKGVDSTLKIQPAKLEDSAVYLCASSLLTGVDIQYFGAGTRLSVL.

The V call is TRBV20-1, the J call TRBJ2-7; D is uncertain. Judging by the DNA end, TRBJ2-5 fits better; the J call may be wrong. The CDR3 is 13 amino acids. Germline V gene sequence: CDR1 DFQATT, CDR2 SNEGSKA (reference sequence). CDR3 protein: CSATGKAQETQYF. Here the CDR3 DNA reads TGCAGTGCTACAGGAAAGGCCCAAGAGACCCAGTACTTC.

This chain uses TRBV7-2 with TRBJ2-1; TRBD2 agrees at 7 bases. CDR3 length: 14 amino acids. CDR1 and CDR2 from the germline V gene are SGHTA and FQGNSA. V dropped 5 bases and J dropped 4; count of bases not matched to a gene: 5. The CDR3 reads CASSVRGGYNEQFF. The CDR3 region has the DNA TGTGCCAGCAGCGTGCGCGGGGGTTACAATGAGCAGTTCTTC.

The table lists this clonotype with a few counts. The chain uses TRBV6-5 and TRBJ2-1; D remains ambiguous. In germline, CDR1 is MNHEY, CDR2 SVGAGI. V lost 0 bases, J lost 10 bases, and 16 bases lay in between. The CDR3 spans 15 residues. The CDR3 region has the DNA TGTGCCAGCAGTTACTCGATCCCGGGTGCTGGGGAGCAGTTCTTC. Its protein product is CASSYSIPGAGEQFF.

This chain links TRBV12-3 or TRBV12-4 with TRBJ1-5, with no clear D. CDR3 length: 12 residues. V was cut by 7 bases and J by 3 bases, with 7 bases left in between. CDR3 nucleotides: TGTGCCAGCAAGCGGAACAATCAGCCCCAGCATTTT. Translated: CASKRNNQPQHF.

As regards this clonotype: Relative to the germline gene, one junction end is altered; a read error may explain this. The gene calls are TRBV7-9 and TRBJ2-1; D not resolved. The CDR3 loop spans 12 amino acids. The germline V gene encodes CDR1 SEHNR and CDR2 FQNEAQ (reference sequence). CDR3 region: CAGSLENNEQFF. CDR3 nucleotides: TGTGCCGGCAGCTTAGAGAATAATGAGCAGTTCTTC.

This chain joins TRBV12-3 or TRBV12-4 and TRBJ2-6; D ambiguous. This CDR3 is 15 amino acids long. Trimming took 3 bases from V and 2 from J, leaving 8 bases between them. The CDR3 sequence is CASSFASPGANVLTF. CDR3 nucleotides: TGTGCCAGCAGTTTTGCCTCGCCTGGGGCCAACGTCCTGACTTTC.

This clonotype was recorded many times. The chain employs TRBV9 and TRBJ2-3; no clear D gene. The CDR3 length is 12 residues. Trimming shortened V by 2 bases and J by 4 bases, and 5 bases separated the two germline ends. Germline loops: CDR1 SGDLS, CDR2 YYNGEE. The CDR3 sequence: CASSVLADTQYF. CDR3 coding DNA: TGTGCCAGCAGCGTCCTTGCAGATACGCAGTATTTT.

This clonotype has just a few counts. The genes are TRBV6-2 or TRBV6-3 and TRBJ2-1; D ambiguous. The CDR3 covers 12 residues. Trimming stripped 6 bases from V and 11 bases from J, with 14 bases between. Germline CDR1 is MNHEY and CDR2 is SVGEGT. The CDR3 sequence is CASSRTEVKQFF. In nucleotides, the CDR3 is TGTGCCAGCAGCCGTACCGAGGTAAAGCAGTTCTTC.

This clonotype was seen only a few times. CDR3 bases: TGTGCCAGCAGCCCAGACAGGGTACAGTTCTTC. Protein product: CASSPDRVQFF. V usage is TRBV5-5 and J usage is TRBJ2-1; 7 bases are a match to TRBD1. Germline CDR1 SGHKS, CDR2 YYEKEE (reference sequence). V gave up 4 bases and J gave up 13 bases; unmatched junction bases: 5. The CDR3 is 11 residues long.

This clonotype was detected a few times. V and J are TRBV3-1 and TRBJ2-5, with D possibly matching TRBD2 (7 bases). With the DNA end fitting TRBJ2-7 better, the J assignment may be wrong. Looked up from germline, CDR1 is LGHDT and CDR2 is YNNKEL (reference sequence). This CDR3 is 15 amino acids long. CDR3 sequence (DNA): TGTGCCAGCAGCCAAGATGGGAGGGGGAGCCACGAGCAGTACTTC. Protein: CASSQDGRGSHEQYF.

The chain couples TRBV7-9 to TRBJ2-7; no reliable D call. The assigned J gene may be wrong: the sequence end matches TRBJ2-4 better. Per germline, CDR1 SEHNR and CDR2 FQNEAQ (reference sequence). CDR3 length: 15 residues. CDR3 in DNA: TGTGCCAGCAGCTCGCCAGGTACCTCTGGGAACATTCAGTACTTC. It yields the protein CASSSPGTSGNIQYF.

The rearrangement links TRBV10-1 to TRBJ2-1, with D perhaps matching TRBD2 (6 bases). CDR1 and CDR2 from the germline V gene are WNHNN and SYGVQD (reference sequence). Deletions cut 3 bases from V and 6 bases from J, with 12 bases between. The CDR3 has 14 residues. For the CDR3, the DNA is TGCGCCAGCAGTGAAACCCAGGGAGGCAATGAGCAGTTCTTC. Protein: CASSETQGGNEQFF.

V gene TRBV7-2 combines with J gene TRBJ2-1; 7 positions match TRBD1. Germline V gene data show CDR1 as SGHTA and CDR2 as FQGNSA. This CDR3 comprises 13 residues. Losses at the gene ends were 5 bases for V and 7 bases for J; bases not matched to a gene: 5. CDR3: CASSISRGNEQFF. The CDR3 DNA sequence: TGTGCCAGCAGCATATCCAGGGGGAATGAGCAGTTCTTC.

This chain links TRBV15 with TRBJ2-7; 13 nucleotides align to TRBD2. From germline, CDR1 is LNHNV and CDR2 YYDKDF (reference sequence). V lost 0 bases and J lost 10; bases outside the gene matches: 18. The CDR3 runs to 19 residues. CDR3 in amino acids: CATSRDRLAGGNYPRLQYF. DNA for the CDR3: TGTGCCACCAGCAGAGATCGACTAGCGGGGGGCAATTATCCCAGGCTTCAGTACTTC. The whole variable domain, filled in from reference TRBV15 and TRBJ2-7, reads DAMVIQNPRYQVTQFGKPVTLSCSQTLNHNVMYWYQQKSSQAPKLLFHYYDKDFNNEADTPDNFQSRRPNTSFCFLDIRSPGLGDTAMYLCATSRDRLAGGNYPRLQYFGPGTRLTVT.

This clonotype was counted many times. The chain links TRBV28 to TRBJ2-1; 14 nucleotides line up with TRBD2. The CDR3 runs 16 residues. Trimming at V came to 8 bases and at J to 4 bases, leaving 7 bases not matched to a gene. Looked up from germline, CDR1 is MDHEN and CDR2 is SYDVKM. CDR3 region: CASSPGTSGGYNEQFF. The CDR3 nucleotides read TGTGCCAGCTCACCAGGGACTAGCGGGGGTTACAATGAGCAGTTCTTC.

This clonotype was counted a few times. The genes are TRBV4-3 and TRBJ2-1; 8 bases map to TRBD2. The assigned J gene may be wrong: the sequence end matches TRBJ2-7 better. Germline CDR1 LGHNA, CDR2 YSLEER. This CDR3 comprises 17 residues. The CDR3 nucleotides read TGCGCCAGCAGCCAGGCCATAGCGGGGAGCTCCTACAATGAGCAGTACTTC. Translating it yields CASSQAIAGSSYNEQYF.